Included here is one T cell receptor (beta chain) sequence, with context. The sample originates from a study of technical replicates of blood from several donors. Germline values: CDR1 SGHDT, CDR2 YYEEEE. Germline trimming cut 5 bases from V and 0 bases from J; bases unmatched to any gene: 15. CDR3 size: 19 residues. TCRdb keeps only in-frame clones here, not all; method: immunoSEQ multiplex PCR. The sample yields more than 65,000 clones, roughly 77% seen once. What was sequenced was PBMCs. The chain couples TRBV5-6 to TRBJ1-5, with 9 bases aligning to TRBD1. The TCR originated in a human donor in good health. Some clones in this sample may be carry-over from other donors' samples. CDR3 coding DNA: TGTGCCAGCAGTTTTTCCGGGACAGGGATACTTTATAGCAATCAGCCCCAGCATTTT. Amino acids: CASSFSGTGILYSNQPQHF.